These T cell receptor beta chains were read from a single sample in a study of cytomegalovirus exposure and HLA in healthy donors. Repertoires were generated with immunoSEQ multiplex PCR, while TCRdb's copy carries only in-frame clones and drops some. This table holds around 170,000 clones, 82% found once. Sequenced input: PBMCs. The origin of the receptors is a man aged 35-49 years in good health and CMV-seronegative. Both conserved end residues are part of each CDR3. A D gene is named only where the DNA matches it firmly. Not every row has a clone size; where given, it reads once, few, many or a size class.

size	J	D	V	DNA	CDR3
-	TRBJ1-5	-	TRBV19	TGTGCCAGTAGTATAGCCGAGGGTAGCAATCAGCCCCAGCATTTT	CASSIAEGSNQPQHF
-	TRBJ2-1	-	TRBV28	TGTGCCAGCAGTTCAGGAGGGAGCTCCTACAATGAGCAGTTCTTC	CASSSGGSSYNEQFF
-	TRBJ2-5	TRBD1	TRBV28	TGTGCCAGCACCCAACAGGGGTCGGGAGAGACCCAGTACTTC	CASTQQGSGETQYF
-	TRBJ2-1	TRBD2	TRBV27	TGTGCCAGCAGTTTCCACGGTCTAGCGGGGAATGAGCAGTTCTTC	CASSFHGLAGNEQFF
-	TRBJ2-7	-	TRBV6-5	TGTGCCAGCAGTTACCGGCAGGGCTACGAGCAGTACTTC	CASSYRQGYEQYF
-	TRBJ1-2	-	TRBV29-1	TGCAGCGTCCTAGAACAGGGACCTAACTATGGCTACACCTTC	CSVLEQGPNYGYTF
once	TRBJ2-3	-	TRBV7-2	TGTGCCAGCAGCTCCAGGACTGACACAGATACGCAGTATTTT	CASSSRTDTDTQYF
-	TRBJ1-4	-	TRBV28	TGTGCCAGCAGTTTCCGGGGGGGGGATGAAAAACTGTTTTTT	CASSFRGGDEKLFF
-	TRBJ1-1	-	TRBV11-2	TGTGCCAGCAGCTTAATTGGGGCAACTGAAGCTTTCTTT	CASSLIGATEAFF
-	TRBJ1-5	-	TRBV5-4	TGTGCCAGCAGCTCTATTGGGGAGGATCAGCCCCAGCATTTT	CASSSIGEDQPQHF
once	TRBJ1-4	-	TRBV18	TGTGCCAGCTCACCACCGGACAGAAATGAAAAACTGTTTTTT	CASSPPDRNEKLFF
-	TRBJ2-7	-	TRBV11-3	TGTGCCAGCAGCTACCGGGGGACCCCCTACGAGCAGTACTTC	CASSYRGTPYEQYF
few	TRBJ1-4	TRBD1	TRBV5-1	TGCGCCAGCGGAATTACAGGGGGAGCTAATGAAAAACTGTTTTTT	CASGITGGANEKLFF
-	TRBJ2-5	TRBD1	TRBV5-1	TGCGCCAGCAGCCGATCGGACAGGGGTGTACAAGAGACCCAGTACTTC	CASSRSDRGVQETQYF
once	TRBJ2-1	TRBD2	TRBV19	TGTGCCAGTAGTTCCCTCAACGGAGGGAGGGATGAGCAGTTCTTC	CASSSLNGGRDEQFF
-	TRBJ1-1	-	TRBV19	TGTGCCAGTGCTTCCCCGGGGAACACTGAAGCTTTCTTT	CASASPGNTEAFF
few	TRBJ1-5	TRBD1	TRBV4-2	TGTGCCAGCAGCCAAGCGGAGGGGGCTGGCAATCAGCCCCAGCATTTT	CASSQAEGAGNQPQHF
-	TRBJ1-5	-	TRBV18	TGTGCCAGCTCACCACAAGGCGGGGAGAATCAGCCCCAGCATTTT	CASSPQGGENQPQHF
-	TRBJ2-6	TRBD1	TRBV7-2	TGTGCCAGCAGCCGCGGGACAGGGTACTCTGGGGCCAACGTCCTGACTTTC	CASSRGTGYSGANVLTF
-	TRBJ2-3	TRBD2	TRBV5-4	TGTGCCAGCAGCTTGAAGCTAGCGGGGCCCAGCACAGATACGCAGTATTTT	CASSLKLAGPSTDTQYF
-	TRBJ1-2	-	TRBV6-4	TGTGCCGGCAGCCAGGGGACCGGTCCTTGGGGCTACACCTTC	CAGSQGTGPWGYTF
-	TRBJ1-1	TRBD1	TRBV10-3	TGTGCCATCACGGACAGGGAGGTCACTGAAGCTTTCTTT	CAITDREVTEAFF
-	TRBJ2-7	TRBD1	TRBV7-9	TGTGCCAGCAGCCACCTGGGGGGGACAGGGTCCTACGAGCAGTACTTC	CASSHLGGTGSYEQYF
-	TRBJ1-1	-	TRBV6-5	TGTGCCAGCAGCCCCGTAGCGGGGGGCATCGTGGAAGCTTTCTTT	CASSPVAGGIVEAFF
-	TRBJ1-5	-	TRBV28	TGTGCCAGCAGTTTACCTTCCTTCTCCTGGGGGGCCCAGCATTTT	CASSLPSFSWGAQHF
-	TRBJ2-1	-	TRBV6-5	TGTGCCAGCAGTTACACTATCTACAATGAGCAGTTCTTC	CASSYTIYNEQFF
once	TRBJ2-2	TRBD1	TRBV7-2	TGTGCCAGCAGCTTAGCTGGACAGGGCGGAACCGGGGAGCTGTTTTTT	CASSLAGQGGTGELFF
-	TRBJ1-5	-	TRBV27	TGTGCCAGCAGAATGCAAGGAGCGGCGTTCAATCAGCCCCAGCATTTT	CASRMQGAAFNQPQHF
-	TRBJ2-7	-	TRBV2	TGTGCCAGCAGTGAAGGGGTAGGGGTAGCCCTCTCCTCCTACGAGCAGTACTTC	CASSEGVGVALSSYEQYF
few	TRBJ1-2	TRBD1	TRBV14	TGTGCCAGCAGCCTCATCCGGGACAGGACGGACTACACCTTC	CASSLIRDRTDYTF
-	TRBJ1-4	TRBD1	TRBV30	TGTGCCTCGTCCCGGGACAGGGTTCGGGATGAAAAACTGTTTTTT	CASSRDRVRDEKLFF
-	TRBJ2-7	-	TRBV6-1	TGTGCCAGCAGTGGGGGGCTGGCTGGCTCCTACGAGCAGTACTTC	CASSGGLAGSYEQYF
-	TRBJ1-4	-	TRBV30	TGTGCTTCCGGGAGGGCGGCTAATGAAAAACTGTTTTTT	CASGRAANEKLFF
-	TRBJ1-1	TRBD1	TRBV27	TGTGCCAGCAGGAGGGACAGGGCTGACACTGAAGCTTTCTTT	CASRRDRADTEAFF
-	TRBJ2-3	-	TRBV29-1	TGCAGCGTTGCTAATTTGGGGCAGGGTGACGATACGCAGTATTTT	CSVANLGQGDDTQYF
-	TRBJ1-1	-	TRBV19	TGTGCCAGTAGTGGAACAGGTTTAACTGAAGCTTTCTTT	CASSGTGLTEAFF
-	TRBJ1-2	-	TRBV6-6	TGTGCCAGCAGCCCCGCGACCGGGGGGGGGAACTATGGCTACACCTTC	CASSPATGGGNYGYTF
-	TRBJ1-1	TRBD1	TRBV30	TGTGCCTGGAGTTTCTCTACAGGGGGTGAAGCTTTCTTT	CAWSFSTGGEAFF
-	TRBJ2-3	-	TRBV27	TGTGCCAGCAGTTTCTCGGAGTCCCTTCCAGATACGCAGTATTTT	CASSFSESLPDTQYF
-	TRBJ2-1	TRBD2	TRBV15	TGTGCCACGGGTCCCGGGACTAGGGCCTACAATGAGCAGTTCTTC	CATGPGTRAYNEQFF
-	TRBJ2-1	TRBD2	TRBV6-4	TGTGCCAGCAGTGCCACTGGCGGGGGGGCCTACAATGAGCAGTTCTTC	CASSATGGGAYNEQFF
once	TRBJ2-7	-	TRBV18	TGTGCCAGCTCACCTAGCCAAGGGGATGTGTACGAGCAGTACTTC	CASSPSQGDVYEQYF
-	TRBJ2-7	-	TRBV4-3	TGCGCCAGCAGCCAAGCCAGCGGTTCCTACGAGCAGTACTTC	CASSQASGSYEQYF
-	TRBJ2-7	-	TRBV6-5	TGTGCCAGCAGTAGGGCGGGACTTCCTGGCTACGAGCAGTACTTC	CASSRAGLPGYEQYF
-	TRBJ2-1	TRBD2	TRBV7-3	TGTGCCAGCAGCTTACTGGCGGGGGGGTACAATGAGCAGTTCTTC	CASSLLAGGYNEQFF
-	TRBJ1-3	-	TRBV13	TGTGCCAGCAGGAGTTGGGGGCAGAGAGGAAACACCATATATTTT	CASRSWGQRGNTIYF
once	TRBJ2-2	-	TRBV19	TGTGCCAGTCTTAATCGGCAGGGGAACACCGGGGAGCTGTTTTTT	CASLNRQGNTGELFF
once	TRBJ2-3	TRBD2	TRBV5-1	TGCGCCAGCAGCAGCTCGGGACTAGCGGGGGGAAGCACAGATACGCAGTATTTT	CASSSSGLAGGSTDTQYF
-	TRBJ2-7	TRBD1	TRBV29-1	TGCAGCGCCGCCGCCGGGGGGACAGGGAGCTACGAGCAGTACTTC	CSAAAGGTGSYEQYF
-	TRBJ2-7	TRBD2	TRBV7-2	TGTGCCGCGGGAGGCAGGGTGTTCAACTTTATCTACGAGCAGTACTTC	CAAGGRVFNFIYEQYF
once	TRBJ2-1	-	TRBV5-1	TGCGCCAGCAGCCAACATGACAATGAGCAGTTCTTC	CASSQHDNEQFF
-	TRBJ2-7	-	TRBV6-5	TGTGCCAGCTCACGGGAGAGAAAGGGACCCTACGAGCAGTACTTC	CASSRERKGPYEQYF
-	TRBJ1-1	-	TRBV5-1	TGCGCCAGCATAGGGGCGGGAAACACTGAAGCTTTCTTT	CASIGAGNTEAFF
-	TRBJ2-1	-	TRBV28	TGTGCCAGCAGTTTACTCTACAATGAGCAGTTCTTC	CASSLLYNEQFF
-	TRBJ1-1	-	TRBV30	TGTGCCTGGAGTGTTATTAGGAACACTGAAGCTTTCTTT	CAWSVIRNTEAFF
-	TRBJ1-1	TRBD1	TRBV19	TGTGCCAGTAGTATCAGACAGGGCAACACTGAAGCTTTCTTT	CASSIRQGNTEAFF
-	TRBJ2-1	-	TRBV11-2	TGTGCCAGCAGATCCCCCAGGGTCTCAGGGAAAAATGAGCAGTTCTTC	CASRSPRVSGKNEQFF